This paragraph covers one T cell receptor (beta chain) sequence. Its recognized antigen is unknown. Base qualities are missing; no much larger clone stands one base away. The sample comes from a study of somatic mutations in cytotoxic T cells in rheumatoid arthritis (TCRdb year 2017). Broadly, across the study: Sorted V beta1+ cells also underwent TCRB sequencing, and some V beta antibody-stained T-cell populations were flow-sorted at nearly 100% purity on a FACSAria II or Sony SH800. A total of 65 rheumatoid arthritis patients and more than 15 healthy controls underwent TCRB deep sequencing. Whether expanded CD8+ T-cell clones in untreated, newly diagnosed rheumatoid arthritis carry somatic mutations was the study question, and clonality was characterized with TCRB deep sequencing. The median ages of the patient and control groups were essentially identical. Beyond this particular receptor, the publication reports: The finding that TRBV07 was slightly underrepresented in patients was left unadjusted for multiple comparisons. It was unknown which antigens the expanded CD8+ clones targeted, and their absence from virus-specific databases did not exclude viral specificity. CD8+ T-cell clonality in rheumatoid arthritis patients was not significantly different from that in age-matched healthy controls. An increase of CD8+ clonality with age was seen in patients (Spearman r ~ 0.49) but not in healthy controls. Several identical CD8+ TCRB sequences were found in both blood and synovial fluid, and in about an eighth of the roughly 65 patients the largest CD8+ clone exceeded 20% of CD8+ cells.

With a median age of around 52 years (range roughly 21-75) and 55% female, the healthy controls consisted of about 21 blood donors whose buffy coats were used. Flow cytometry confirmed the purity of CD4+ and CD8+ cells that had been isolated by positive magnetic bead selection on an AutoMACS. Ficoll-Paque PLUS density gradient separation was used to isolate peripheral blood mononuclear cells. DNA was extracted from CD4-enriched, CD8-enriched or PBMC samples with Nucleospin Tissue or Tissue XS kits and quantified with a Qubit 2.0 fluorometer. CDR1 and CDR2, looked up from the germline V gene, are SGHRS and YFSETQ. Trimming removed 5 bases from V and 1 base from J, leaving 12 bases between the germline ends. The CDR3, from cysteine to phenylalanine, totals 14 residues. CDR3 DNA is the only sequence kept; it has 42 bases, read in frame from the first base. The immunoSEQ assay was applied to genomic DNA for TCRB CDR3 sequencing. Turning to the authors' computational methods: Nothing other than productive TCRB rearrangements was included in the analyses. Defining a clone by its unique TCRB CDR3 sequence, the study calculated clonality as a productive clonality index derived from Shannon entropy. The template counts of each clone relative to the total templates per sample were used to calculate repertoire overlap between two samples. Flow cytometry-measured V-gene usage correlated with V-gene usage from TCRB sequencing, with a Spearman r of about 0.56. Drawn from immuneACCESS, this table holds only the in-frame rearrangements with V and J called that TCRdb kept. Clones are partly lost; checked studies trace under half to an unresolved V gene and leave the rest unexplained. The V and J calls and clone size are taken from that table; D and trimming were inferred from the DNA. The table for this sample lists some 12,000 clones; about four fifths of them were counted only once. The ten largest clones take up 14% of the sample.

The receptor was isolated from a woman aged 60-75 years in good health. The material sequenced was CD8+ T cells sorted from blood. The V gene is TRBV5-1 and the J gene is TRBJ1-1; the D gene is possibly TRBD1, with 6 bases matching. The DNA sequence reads TGCGCCAGCAGTACAGGGCCGAGGAACACTGAAGCTTTCTTT. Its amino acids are CASSTGPRNTEAFF. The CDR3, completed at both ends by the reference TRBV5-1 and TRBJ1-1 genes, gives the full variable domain KAGVTQTPRYLIKTRGQQVTLSCSPISGHRSVSWYQQTPGQGLQFLFEYFSETQRNKGNFPGRFSGRQFSNSRSEMNVSTLELGDSALYLCASSTGPRNTEAFFGQGTRLTVV.